Shown below are 25 T cell receptor beta chains from a single sample sequenced in a study of technical replicates of blood from a few donors. The repertoire was sequenced with immunoSEQ multiplex PCR; TCRdb's copy has only in-frame clones and lacks some. This table has about 75,000 clones, 92% appearing once. Material: T cells isolated from PBMCs. These receptor sequences come from a human donor in good health.

This clone was seen a few times. J is TRBJ2-2 and V is TRBV10-1, with D perhaps TRBD1 (5 bases). V lost 5 bases to trimming and J lost 3 bases, with 13 bases between them. CDR1 and CDR2 (germline): WNHNN, SYGVQD (reference sequence). The CDR3 consists of 15 residues. DNA of the CDR3: TGCGCCAGCAGTAGGGCAGGGAAGGACACCGGGGAGCTGTTTTTT. This codes for CASSRAGKDTGELFF.

The chain employs TRBV19 and TRBJ1-2; 9 bases agree with TRBD1. V lost 5 bases and J lost 4; bases outside the gene matches: 5. CDR1 and CDR2 (germline): LNHDA, SQIVND (reference sequence). This CDR3 comprises 14 residues. The DNA for the CDR3 is TGTGCCAGTAGTCTTGACAGGGGGGGCTATGGCTACACCTTC. Translation gives CASSLDRGGYGYTF.

The chain uses TRBV11-3 and TRBJ1-1, with D possibly matching TRBD1 (5 bases). There are 13 residues in the CDR3. Germline CDR1 and CDR2: SGHNT and YENEEA. V lost 6 bases to trimming and J lost 6 bases, with 14 bases between them. The CDR3: CASSFTGTPEAFF. The CDR3 nucleotides read TGTGCCAGCAGTTTCACAGGAACCCCTGAAGCTTTCTTT. The variable domain in full, completed from reference TRBV11-3 and TRBJ1-1, reads EAGVVQSPRYKIIEKKQPVAFWCNPISGHNTLYWYLQNLGQGPELLIRYENEEAVDDSQLPKDRFSAERLKGVDSTLKIQPAELGDSAVYLCASSFTGTPEAFFGQGTRLTVV.

The chain links TRBV4-2 to TRBJ2-1; maybe TRBD2 (6 bases). Per the germline V gene, CDR1 is LGHNA and CDR2 is YNFKEQ. Deletions cut 0 bases from V and 5 bases from J, with 17 bases between. This CDR3 spans 17 amino acids. The CDR3 reads CASSQELRLVFDNEQFF. The CDR3 DNA reads as TGTGCCAGCAGCCAAGAGCTACGACTAGTTTTCGACAATGAGCAGTTCTTC.

The gene calls are TRBV29-1 and TRBJ1-1; TRBD1 is a possible D gene (5 bases). Trimming cost V 5 bases and J 3 bases, with 16 bases left between them. Germline V CDR1 and CDR2: SQVTM, ANQGSEA. This CDR3 has 14 residues. CDR3: CSVHPRVSDTEAFF. The DNA for the CDR3 is TGCAGCGTTCATCCCAGGGTATCGGACACTGAAGCTTTCTTT.

This clone was observed a single time. This rearrangement joins TRBV29-1 to TRBJ1-2; D may be TRBD1 (5 bases). Trimming removed 7 bases at V and 2 bases at J, with 11 bases between. Germline CDR1 SQVTM, CDR2 ANQGSEA. CDR3 size: 12 residues. In nucleotides, the CDR3 is TGCAGCGCCGAGCGGGGGAACTATGGCTACACCTTC. Amino acid sequence: CSAERGNYGYTF.

V gene TRBV5-4 combines with J gene TRBJ2-1, with 11 bases lining up with TRBD2. The germline V gene has CDR1 SGHNT and CDR2 YYREEE (reference sequence). The length of the CDR3 is 15 residues. After removal of 1 base from V and 7 bases from J, the junction contained 4 bases not matched to a gene. CDR3 residues: CASSLTSGSENEQFF. In DNA form, the CDR3 reads TGTGCCAGCAGCTTGACTAGCGGGAGTGAGAATGAGCAGTTCTTC.

The V and J genes are TRBV25-1 and TRBJ1-2; 7 nucleotides match TRBD1. Germline loops: CDR1 MGHDK, CDR2 SYGVNS. V shed 5 bases and J 3 bases; nucleotides not matched to a gene: 9. There are 15 residues in the CDR3. CDR3 in DNA: TGTGCCAGCAGTATATCGGACAGGTGGGACTATGGCTACACCTTC. Its protein product is CASSISDRWDYGYTF.

The rearrangement joins TRBV5-1 to TRBJ2-1; TRBD1 matches at 8 bases. Germline CDR1 SGHRS, CDR2 YFSETQ. The CDR3 has 12 residues. The J segment lost 8 bases and the V segment lost 5 bases, leaving 3 bases of the junction unmatched. The CDR3 is CASRDRVDEQFF. The CDR3 nucleotides are TGCGCCAGCAGGGACAGGGTCGATGAGCAGTTCTTC.

The V and J genes are TRBV19 and TRBJ2-7, with 10 bases lining up with TRBD1. The CDR3 totals 14 residues. Trimming removed 1 base from V and 5 bases from J; junction bases left unmatched: 2. Germline CDR1 reads LNHDA; CDR2 reads SQIVND (reference sequence). CDR3 sequence reads: CASSIVGQGNEQYF. For the CDR3, the DNA is TGTGCCAGTAGTATAGTGGGACAGGGGAACGAGCAGTACTTC.

This clone appeared a single time. The gene calls are TRBV5-6 and TRBJ2-2; D is unresolved. CDR3 size: 15 residues. V was pared by 1 base and J by 7 bases, with 14 bases between. CDR1 and CDR2 (germline): SGHDT, YYEEEE. This chain's CDR3 is CASSLYKSPFGELFF. CDR3 bases: TGTGCCAGCAGCTTGTATAAATCCCCGTTCGGGGAGCTGTTTTTT.

V gene TRBV19 combines with J gene TRBJ2-1, with TRBD2 matching over 12 bases. The CDR3 has 14 residues. CDR1 is LNHDA, CDR2 SQIVND, per germline (reference sequence). V dropped 5 bases and J dropped 6; count of bases not matched to a gene: 2. The DNA of the CDR3 is TGTGCCAGTAGTTGGACTAGCGGGACCAATGAGCAGTTCTTC. It specifies CASSWTSGTNEQFF.

The chain couples TRBV29-1 to TRBJ2-7, with TRBD2 matching 8 bases. The CDR3 extends over 12 amino acids. The germline V gene has CDR1 SQVTM and CDR2 ANQGSEA. J gave up 3 bases and V 4 bases, and 2 bases lay outside the gene matches. The CDR3 DNA reads TGCAGCGTTGCCGGGACTAGCTACGAGCAGTACTTC. It yields the protein CSVAGTSYEQYF.

The chain employs TRBV7-2 and TRBJ2-7; TRBD1 might be the D (5 bases). This CDR3 comprises 13 residues. V was trimmed by 5 bases and J by 2 bases, leaving 10 bases between them. Germline assignment: CDR1 SGHTA and CDR2 FQGNSA. As DNA, the CDR3 is TGTGCCAGCAGCCCAACAGGTACCTACGAGCAGTACTTC. This codes for CASSPTGTYEQYF.

The chain recombines TRBV19 with TRBJ2-5; D possibly corresponds to TRBD1 (6 bases). CDR3 length: 13 residues. Germline V gives CDR1 LNHDA, CDR2 SQIVND (reference sequence). V lost 6 bases, J lost 2 bases, and 10 bases lay in between. The CDR3, as DNA: TGTGCCAGTAGCCGGACAGCTCAAGAGACCCAGTACTTC. Translating gives CASSRTAQETQYF.

The V call is TRBV6-5, the J call TRBJ2-5, with TRBD1 matching 7 bases. The germline gives CDR1 MNHEY, CDR2 SVGAGI. This CDR3 comprises 11 residues. V lost 6 bases, J lost 5 bases, and 0 bases stayed unmatched. The CDR3 region has the DNA TGTGCCAGCAGACAGGGGGAGACCCAGTACTTC. Amino acids: CASRQGETQYF.

J is TRBJ1-4 and V is TRBV30; D gene ambiguous. In germline, CDR1 is GTSNPN, CDR2 SVGIG (reference sequence). The CDR3 loop spans 14 amino acids. V gave up 3 bases and J gave up 4 bases, with 12 bases separating them. This CDR3 is CAWSLARLNEKLFF. In nucleotides, the CDR3 is TGTGCCTGGAGCCTAGCCAGGCTTAATGAAAAACTGTTTTTT.

A word on this clone: Other DNA sequences of this sample code for an identical CDR3. The CDR3 is CASSIQGNTEAFF. The DNA of the CDR3 is TGTGCCAGTAGTATACAGGGGAACACTGAAGCTTTCTTT. The chain couples TRBV19 to TRBJ1-1; tentatively, D is TRBD1 (5 bases). This CDR3 comprises 13 residues. Germline-derived CDR1 and CDR2 are LNHDA and SQIVND (reference sequence). V lost 2 bases and J lost 1, with 5 bases in between.

This sequence joins TRBV11-2 and TRBJ2-7, with a tentative D call TRBD2 (5 bases). V lost 3 bases and J lost 6, with 9 bases in between. The germline V gene has CDR1 SGHAT and CDR2 FQNNGV. This CDR3 contains 12 residues. CDR3 sequence reads: CASSLGGSEQYF. The DNA for the CDR3 is TGTGCCAGCAGCTTGGGCGGGTCCGAGCAGTACTTC. Looking up the rest from reference TRBV11-2 and TRBJ2-7 gives the full variable domain: EAGVAQSPRYKIIEKRQSVAFWCNPISGHATLYWYQQILGQGPKLLIQFQNNGVVDDSQLPKDRFSAERLKGVDSTLKIQPAKLEDSAVYLCASSLGGSEQYFGPGTRLTVT.

This chain links TRBV10-3 with TRBJ2-2; 9 bases are shared with TRBD2. The CDR3 is 16 residues long. CDR1 is ENHRY, CDR2 SYGVKD, per germline. V lost 4 bases, J lost 5 bases, and 8 bases stayed unmatched. The CDR3 DNA is TGTGCCATCAGTGTAGAATTAGCGGGAGAAACCGGGGAGCTGTTTTTT. Its protein product is CAISVELAGETGELFF.

This clone has a single count. This rearrangement joins TRBV7-2 to TRBJ2-5; 7 bases align to TRBD2. Germline values: CDR1 SGHTA, CDR2 FQGNSA. CDR3 length: 14 amino acids. The V gene end was trimmed by 5 bases and the J gene end by 6 bases; junction bases not matched to a gene: 9. Written as DNA, the CDR3 is TGTGCCAGCAGCGTTGGGAGGGCCGTAAAGACCCAGTACTTC. Translating it yields CASSVGRAVKTQYF.

The chain recombines TRBV14 with TRBJ1-2; possibly TRBD1 for D (5 bases). The length of the CDR3 is 14 residues. The germline V and J ends were trimmed by 2 bases and 6 bases, with 13 bases remaining between them. Germline V gene lookup returns CDR1 SGHDN and CDR2 FVKESK. The CDR3 protein is CASSQYDSYDGYTF. In DNA form, the CDR3 reads TGTGCCAGCAGCCAATATGACAGCTACGATGGCTACACCTTC.

J is TRBJ2-1 and V is TRBV11-3; weak D call: TRBD2 (6 bases). Trimming left V 5 bases short and J 4 bases short, with 15 bases between. CDR1 SGHNT and CDR2 YENEEA come from the germline V gene. The CDR3 spans 15 residues. The CDR3 sequence is CASSPMAGRYNEQFF. CDR3 nucleotides: TGTGCCAGCAGCCCTATGGCGGGAAGGTACAATGAGCAGTTCTTC.

The chain recombines TRBV6-5 with TRBJ2-5; no clear D. CDR1 is MNHEY, CDR2 SVGAGI, per germline. The CDR3 consists of 16 residues. V lost 2 bases, J lost 2 bases, and 15 bases lay in between. Written as DNA, the CDR3 is TGTGCCAGCAGTTACATCGACAACCCGGTACAAGAGACCCAGTACTTC. Its protein is CASSYIDNPVQETQYF.

The V gene is TRBV11-2, the J gene TRBJ2-3; tentatively, D is TRBD2 (6 bases). Germline-derived CDR1 and CDR2 are SGHAT and FQNNGV. CDR3 length: 14 residues. V shed 5 bases and J shed 4 bases, with 13 bases lying between them. The CDR3 reads CASSTLGGADTQYF. In nucleotides, the CDR3 is TGTGCCAGCAGCACGCTCGGGGGTGCAGATACGCAGTATTTT.